This TCR beta chain derives from a study of T cell changes during pregnancy in multiple sclerosis. CDR1 SGHTA and CDR2 FQGTGA come from the germline V gene. V shed 2 bases and J shed 1 base, with 5 bases lying between them. The CDR3 is 13 amino acids. Produced via immunoSEQ multiplex PCR; TCRdb's table is partial and in-frame only. This table has around 50,000 clones, approximately 90% appearing once. This chain joins TRBV7-3 and TRBJ1-1; D uncertain. Sequenced sample: peripheral blood from another person, used as feeder cells. The TCR sequence derives from a human donor whose cells served as feeder cells for cultures in a pregnancy study. The DNA of the CDR3 is TGTGCCAGCAGCTTAGACCCGAACACTGAAGCTTTCTTT. It is translated as CASSLDPNTEAFF.